Following are 14 T cell receptor beta chains from one sample sequenced in a study of T cell repertoires in cytomegalovirus infection. Antigen specificity for these receptors is unknown. TCRdb recomputed calls from the reads with MiXCR, one row per CDR3 protein. The sample has approximately 1,000,000 distinct CDR3 sequences; approximately 31% are singletons. This specimen consisted of cultured CD8+ T cells from PBMCs, obtained from culture after CMV antigen stimulation. These receptors all stem from a human donor in good health (CMV status not recorded). Some clones in this sample may be carry-over from other donors' samples.

The rearrangement uses TRBV5-1 and TRBJ2-3; D uncertain. With 4 bases removed from V and 5 bases from J, the gap between germline ends came to 11 bases. This CDR3 region has 13 residues. Germline loops: CDR1 SGHRS, CDR2 YFSETQ. The CDR3, as DNA: TGCGCCAGCAGCGACACGAGAGGAGATACGCAGTATTTT. It encodes CASSDTRGDTQYF. Complete variable domain (other parts from reference TRBV5-1 and TRBJ2-3): KAGVTQTPRYLIKTRGQQVTLSCSPISGHRSVSWYQQTPGQGLQFLFEYFSETQRNKGNFPGRFSGRQFSNSRSEMNVSTLELGDSALYLCASSDTRGDTQYFGPGTRLTVL.

A word on this clonotype: This could be a read error, since a much larger clone is one nucleotide away. The DNA of the CDR3 is TGTGCCAACAGCTCGCCGGGACAGGGGTTTTCCTACGAGCAGTACTTC. This encodes CANSSPGQGFSYEQYF. V and J are TRBV7-2 and TRBJ2-7; TRBD1 aligns across 10 bases. The CDR3 extends over 16 amino acids. The V gene's germline CDR1 is SGHTA and CDR2 FQGNSA.

This clonotype was detected a few times. The V gene is TRBV11-2, the J gene TRBJ1-1; 9 nucleotides agree with TRBD1. Losses at the gene ends were 5 bases for V and 8 bases for J; bases not matched to a gene: 9. Germline V gene sequence: CDR1 SGHAT, CDR2 FQNNGV. This CDR3 spans 14 amino acids. CDR3 nucleotides: TGTGCCAGCAGCCCAGGGGGAGGGACAGGGGAAGCTTTCTTT. The encoded protein is CASSPGGGTGEAFF.

The chain joins TRBV5-1 to TRBJ2-1, with D possibly being TRBD1 (7 bases). CDR1 is SGHRS, CDR2 YFSETQ, per germline. The CDR3 extends over 13 amino acids. The V and J ends lost 4 bases and 9 bases respectively, with 14 bases between them. The CDR3 DNA follows: TGCGCCAGCAGCGATGACAGGGAGGTTGAGCAGTTCTTC. Translation gives CASSDDREVEQFF.

This clonotype was observed a few times. The V call is TRBV5-1, the J call TRBJ2-1; 9 bases agree with TRBD1. The CDR3 is made up of 19 amino acids. Germline CDR1 SGHRS, CDR2 YFSETQ. Trimming removed 0 bases from V and 4 bases from J; junction bases left unmatched: 14. The CDR3 loop reads CASSLDTLPGQGSYNEQFF. The DNA of the CDR3 is TGCGCCAGCAGCTTGGACACTCTACCGGGACAGGGATCATACAATGAGCAGTTCTTC.

The chain is built from TRBV3-1 and TRBJ2-3; a possible D gene is TRBD1 (7 bases). There are 17 residues in the CDR3. Between the trimmed V and J ends, which lost 0 bases and 0 bases, there was a span of 13 bases. Germline CDR1 and CDR2: LGHDT and YNNKEL (reference sequence). CDR3 amino acids: CASSQDKGGQSTDTQYF. The CDR3 DNA follows: TGTGCCAGCAGCCAAGATAAGGGGGGACAGAGCACAGATACGCAGTATTTT.

Here the CDR3 reads CASSLFAQGPNLPPSGELFF. CDR3 nucleotide sequence: TGTGCCAGCAGCTTATTTGCCCAGGGGCCCAATTTGCCCCCGAGCGGGGAGCTGTTTTTT. The V call is TRBV7-3, the J call TRBJ2-2; TRBD1 is a possible D gene (6 bases). The germline V gene has CDR1 SGHTA and CDR2 FQGTGA. The CDR3 contains 20 residues. V lost 2 bases and J 7 bases, leaving 29 bases between the germline ends. The variable domain in full, completed from reference TRBV7-3 and TRBJ2-2, reads GAGVSQTPSNKVTEKGKYVELRCDPISGHTALYWYRQSLGQGPEFLIYFQGTGAADDSGLPNDRFFAVRPEGSVSTLKIQRTERGDSAVYLCASSLFAQGPNLPPSGELFFGEGSRLTVL.

The rearrangement joins TRBV6-5 to TRBJ1-1; the D gene is possibly TRBD1 (5 bases). This CDR3 contains 14 residues. Germline loops: CDR1 MNHEY, CDR2 SVGAGI. The germline V and J ends were trimmed by 5 bases and 4 bases, with 14 bases remaining between them. CDR3 bases: TGTGCCAGCAGTCCCCAGGACACCTTCACTGAAGCTTTCTTT. Amino acids: CASSPQDTFTEAFF.

The sample holds a few counts of this clonotype. The chain couples TRBV6-5 to TRBJ1-2; 7 nucleotides line up with TRBD1. The CDR3 has 13 amino acids. CDR1 and CDR2 from the germline V gene are MNHEY and SVGAGI. With 5 bases clipped from V and 4 bases from J, the junction kept 4 bases outside the gene matches. CDR3 amino acids: CASSTTGVYGYTF. CDR3 nucleotide sequence: TGTGCCAGCAGTACAACAGGGGTCTATGGCTACACCTTC.

This clonotype has at least ten counts. The chain is built from TRBV7-9 and TRBJ2-7, with 12 bases aligning to TRBD2. The V segment lost 5 bases and the J segment 2 bases; nucleotides outside the gene matches: 7. The CDR3 runs to 16 residues. Germline loops: CDR1 SEHNR, CDR2 FQNEAQ (reference sequence). The CDR3 spells CASSHVLAGGPYEQYF. Here the CDR3 DNA reads TGTGCCAGCAGCCACGTACTAGCGGGGGGTCCCTACGAGCAGTACTTC.

This clonotype has at least ten counts. The genes are TRBV12-3 or TRBV12-4 and TRBJ2-7, with unresolved D. The CDR3 has 12 amino acids. Trimming left V 5 bases short and J 6 bases short, with 11 bases between. CDR3 residues: CASSMWLLEQYV. The CDR3 DNA reads TGTGCCAGCAGTATGTGGCTTCTCGAGCAGTACGTC.

J is TRBJ2-2 and V is TRBV4-1, with D perhaps matching TRBD1 (6 bases). CDR1 and CDR2 from the germline V gene are MGHRA and YSYEKL. The germline V and J ends were trimmed by 4 bases and 9 bases, with 21 bases remaining between them. The CDR3 loop spans 16 amino acids. CDR3 DNA: TGCGCCAGCAGCCCTCTGGGGGACATACGCCACCGGGAGCTGTTTTTT. Translated, it gives CASSPLGDIRHRELFF.

This chain connects TRBV7-6 to TRBJ2-1; TRBD2 aligns across 13 bases. Trimming cost V 8 bases and J 0 bases; bases outside gene matches: 4. Germline V CDR1 and CDR2: SGHVS, FNYEAQ. The CDR3 has 16 amino acids. This chain's CDR3 is CASVRLAGGSYNEQFF. CDR3 coding DNA: TGTGCCAGCGTCCGACTAGCGGGGGGCTCCTACAATGAGCAGTTCTTC.

In this sample, this clonotype turned up many times. The chain couples TRBV12-3 or TRBV12-4 to TRBJ2-7; maybe TRBD1 (6 bases). V was cut by 3 bases and J by 4 bases, with 7 bases left in between. The CDR3 is 12 amino acids. The CDR3 is CASSFRGYEQYF. CDR3 nucleotide sequence: TGTGCCAGCAGTTTTAGGGGGTACGAGCAGTACTTC.